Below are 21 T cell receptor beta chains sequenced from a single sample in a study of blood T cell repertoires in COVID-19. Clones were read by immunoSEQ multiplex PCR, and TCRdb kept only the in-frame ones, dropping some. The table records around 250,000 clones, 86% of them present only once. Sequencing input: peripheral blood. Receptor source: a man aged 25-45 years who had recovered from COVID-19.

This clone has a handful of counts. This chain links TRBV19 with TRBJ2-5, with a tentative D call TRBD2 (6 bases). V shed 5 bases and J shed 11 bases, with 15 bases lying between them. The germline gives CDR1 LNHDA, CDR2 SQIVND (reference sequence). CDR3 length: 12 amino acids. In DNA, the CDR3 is TGTGCCAGTAGTCTGCGGACGGGGACTCAGTACTTC. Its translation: CASSLRTGTQYF.

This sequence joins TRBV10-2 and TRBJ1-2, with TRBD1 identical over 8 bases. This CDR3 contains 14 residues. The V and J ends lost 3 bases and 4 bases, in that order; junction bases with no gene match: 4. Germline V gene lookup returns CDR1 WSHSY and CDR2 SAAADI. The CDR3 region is CASSDFGQGYGYTF. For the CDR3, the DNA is TGCGCCAGCAGTGATTTTGGACAGGGCTATGGCTACACCTTC.

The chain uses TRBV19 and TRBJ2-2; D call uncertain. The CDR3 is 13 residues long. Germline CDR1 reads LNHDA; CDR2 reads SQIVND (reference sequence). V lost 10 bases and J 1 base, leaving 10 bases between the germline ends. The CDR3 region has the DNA TGTGCCACCAGACTCATGAACACCGGGGAGCTGTTTTTT. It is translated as CATRLMNTGELFF.

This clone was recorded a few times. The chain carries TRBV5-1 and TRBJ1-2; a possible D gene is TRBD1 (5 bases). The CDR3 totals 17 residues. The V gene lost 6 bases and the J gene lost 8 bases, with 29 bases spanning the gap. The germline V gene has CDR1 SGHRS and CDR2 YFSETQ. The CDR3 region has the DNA TGCGCCAGCAAGAAACTGTGGGGGGGAAACTTGCCGATGGGCTACACCTTC. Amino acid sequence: CASKKLWGGNLPMGYTF.

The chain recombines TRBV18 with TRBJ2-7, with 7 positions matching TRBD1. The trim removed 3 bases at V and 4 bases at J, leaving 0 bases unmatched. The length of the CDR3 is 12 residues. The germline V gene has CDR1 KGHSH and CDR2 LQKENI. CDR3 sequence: CASSPGQYEQYF. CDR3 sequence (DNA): TGTGCCAGCTCACCGGGACAGTACGAGCAGTACTTC.

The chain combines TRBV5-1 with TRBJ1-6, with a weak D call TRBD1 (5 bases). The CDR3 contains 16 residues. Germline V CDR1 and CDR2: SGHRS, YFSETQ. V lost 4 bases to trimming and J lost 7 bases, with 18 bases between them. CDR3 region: CASSPSGGGRNSPLHF. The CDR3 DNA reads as TGCGCCAGCAGCCCATCGGGGGGAGGGCGAAATTCACCCCTCCACTTT.

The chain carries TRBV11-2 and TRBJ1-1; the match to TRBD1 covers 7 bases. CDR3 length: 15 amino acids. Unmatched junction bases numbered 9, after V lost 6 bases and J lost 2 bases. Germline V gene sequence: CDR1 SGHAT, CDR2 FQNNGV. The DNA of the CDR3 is TGTGCCAGCAGAATCTTAGGGACAGTCAACACTGAAGCTTTCTTT. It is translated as CASRILGTVNTEAFF.

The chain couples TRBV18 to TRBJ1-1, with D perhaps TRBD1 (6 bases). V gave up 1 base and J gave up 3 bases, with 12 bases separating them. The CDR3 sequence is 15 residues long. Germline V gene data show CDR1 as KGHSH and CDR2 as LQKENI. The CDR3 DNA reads TGTGCCAGCTCACCACACCAGGGGTCTGACACTGAAGCTTTCTTT. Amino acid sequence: CASSPHQGSDTEAFF.

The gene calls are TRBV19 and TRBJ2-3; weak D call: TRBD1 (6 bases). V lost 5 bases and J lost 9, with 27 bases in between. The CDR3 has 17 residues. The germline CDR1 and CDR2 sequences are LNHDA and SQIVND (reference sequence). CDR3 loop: CASSSPFKQGTSRTQYF. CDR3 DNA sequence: TGTGCCAGTAGTTCCCCCTTCAAGCAGGGGACCTCACGAACGCAGTATTTT.

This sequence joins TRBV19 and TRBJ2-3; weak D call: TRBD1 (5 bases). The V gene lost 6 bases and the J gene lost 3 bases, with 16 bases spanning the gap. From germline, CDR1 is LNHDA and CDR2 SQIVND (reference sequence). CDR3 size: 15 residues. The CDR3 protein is CASSPRRRQTDTQYF. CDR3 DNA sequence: TGTGCCAGTAGCCCGAGACGAAGACAGACAGATACGCAGTATTTT. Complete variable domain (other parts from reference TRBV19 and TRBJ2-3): DGGITQSPKYLFRKEGQNVTLSCEQNLNHDAMYWYRQDPGQGLRLIYYSQIVNDFQKGDIAEGYSVSREKKESFPLTVTSAQKNPTAFYLCASSPRRRQTDTQYFGPGTRLTVL.

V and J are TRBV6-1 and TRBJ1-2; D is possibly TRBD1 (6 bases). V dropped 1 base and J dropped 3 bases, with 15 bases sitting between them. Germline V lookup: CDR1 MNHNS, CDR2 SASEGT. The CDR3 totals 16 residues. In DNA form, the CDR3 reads TGTGCCAGCAGTGAAGTAATGGCAGGGGCCTACTATGGCTACACCTTC. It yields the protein CASSEVMAGAYYGYTF.

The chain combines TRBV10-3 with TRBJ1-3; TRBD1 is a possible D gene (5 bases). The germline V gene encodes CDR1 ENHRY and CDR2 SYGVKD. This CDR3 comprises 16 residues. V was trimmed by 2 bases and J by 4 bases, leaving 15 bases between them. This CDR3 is CAISELGLGSGNTIYF. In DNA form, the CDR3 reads TGTGCCATCAGTGAGCTGGGGCTGGGCTCCGGAAACACCATATATTTT.

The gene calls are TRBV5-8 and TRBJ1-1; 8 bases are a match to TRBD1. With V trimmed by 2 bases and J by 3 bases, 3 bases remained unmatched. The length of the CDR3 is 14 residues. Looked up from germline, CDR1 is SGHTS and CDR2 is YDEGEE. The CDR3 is CASSLGQGHTEAFF. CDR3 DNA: TGTGCCAGCAGCTTAGGACAGGGACACACTGAAGCTTTCTTT.

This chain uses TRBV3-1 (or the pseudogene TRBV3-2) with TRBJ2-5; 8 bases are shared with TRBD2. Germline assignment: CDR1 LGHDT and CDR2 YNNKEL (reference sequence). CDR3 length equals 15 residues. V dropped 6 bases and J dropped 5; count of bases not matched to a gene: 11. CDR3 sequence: CASSSQERGWETQYF. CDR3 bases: TGTGCCAGCAGTTCCCAGGAGCGGGGGTGGGAGACCCAGTACTTC.

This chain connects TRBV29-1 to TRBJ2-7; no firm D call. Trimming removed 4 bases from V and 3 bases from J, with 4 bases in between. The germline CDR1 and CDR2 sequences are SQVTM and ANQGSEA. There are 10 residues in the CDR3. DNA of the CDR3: TGCAGCGTTGTTAACTACGAGCAGTACTTC. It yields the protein CSVVNYEQYF.

CDR3: CSVVVGGPDTQYF. DNA of the CDR3: TGCAGCGTTGTGGTCGGGGGGCCGGATACGCAGTATTTT. The V call is TRBV29-1, the J call TRBJ2-3; maybe TRBD2 (7 bases). The V and J ends lost 4 bases and 6 bases respectively, with 14 bases between them. The CDR3 has 13 amino acids. The germline CDR1 and CDR2 sequences are SQVTM and ANQGSEA.

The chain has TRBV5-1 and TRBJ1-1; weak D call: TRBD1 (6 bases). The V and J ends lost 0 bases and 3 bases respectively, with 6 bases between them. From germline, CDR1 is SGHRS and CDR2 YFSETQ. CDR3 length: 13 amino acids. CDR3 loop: CASSLGQDTEAFF. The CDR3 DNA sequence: TGCGCCAGCAGCTTGGGACAGGACACTGAAGCTTTCTTT.

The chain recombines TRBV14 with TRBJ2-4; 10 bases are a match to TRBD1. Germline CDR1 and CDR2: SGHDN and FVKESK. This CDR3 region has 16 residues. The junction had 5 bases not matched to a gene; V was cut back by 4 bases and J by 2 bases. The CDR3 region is CASSPPGQGTKNIQYF. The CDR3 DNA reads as TGTGCCAGCAGCCCCCCGGGACAGGGGACCAAAAACATTCAGTACTTC.

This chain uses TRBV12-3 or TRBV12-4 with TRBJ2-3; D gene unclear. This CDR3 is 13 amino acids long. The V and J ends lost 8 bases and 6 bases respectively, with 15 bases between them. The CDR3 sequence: CASGNSFLDTQYF. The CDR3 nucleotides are TGTGCCAGCGGCAATTCTTTCCTGGATACGCAGTATTTT.

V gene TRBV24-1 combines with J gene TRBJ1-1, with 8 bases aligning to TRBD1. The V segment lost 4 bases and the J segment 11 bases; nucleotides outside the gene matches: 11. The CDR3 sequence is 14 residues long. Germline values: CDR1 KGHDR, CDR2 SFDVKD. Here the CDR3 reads CATSDPGQGMRAFF. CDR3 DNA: TGTGCCACCAGTGACCCCGGACAGGGAATGAGGGCTTTCTTT.

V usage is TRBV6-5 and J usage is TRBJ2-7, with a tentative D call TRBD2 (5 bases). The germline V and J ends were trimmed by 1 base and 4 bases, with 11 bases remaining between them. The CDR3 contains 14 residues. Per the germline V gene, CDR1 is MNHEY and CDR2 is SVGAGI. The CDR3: CASSYYRDRYEQYF. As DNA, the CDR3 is TGTGCCAGCAGTTACTACCGGGATCGATACGAGCAGTACTTC.